The present T cell receptor beta chain was sequenced within a study of shared clonotypes between healthy human individuals. Whole-study results and caveats: The researchers took only blood, and tissue repertoires probably look different.

For unsorted samples, genomic DNA was extracted from about 95 million PBMCs. This clone was seen only a few times. Antigen: not known. A much larger clone lies a single base off, so this may be a read error. This sample includes further DNA sequences coding for the same CDR3. Bulk PBMC genomic DNA spanned ten immunoSEQ deep plates. Some clones are missing from TCRdb's copy, which holds only in-frame ones; the method was immunoSEQ multiplex PCR. Of 450,000 to 500,000 clones listed, about 84% are singletons. Deletions cut 5 bases from V and 6 bases from J, with 18 bases between. The V gene's germline CDR1 is GTSNPN and CDR2 SVGIG (reference sequence). The CDR3 length is 14 residues.

The receptor's source is a woman aged 35 to 49 in good health. Some clones in this sample may be carry-over from other donors' samples. The chain couples TRBV30 to TRBJ2-3, with D maybe TRBD2 (6 bases). The sample was PBMCs. CDR3 coding DNA: TGTGCCTGGGGTAGCGGTACCGTTTCCGATACGCAGTATTTT. Protein product: CAWGSGTVSDTQYF.